This is a list of T cell receptor beta chains from one sample in a study of T-cell reconstitution after alpha-beta-depleted transplantation in children. TCRdb re-called the PCR reads with MiXCR, one entry per CDR3 protein. The sample yields a few hundred thousand distinct CDR3 sequences, 9.7% seen once. The source material was PBMCs from the stem cell graft donor, sampled from the stem cell graft. Every receptor here comes from a human donor who donated a stem cell graft to a child with SCID. The CDR3 runs from the conserved cysteine through the conserved F or W.

J gene	V gene	CDR3 protein
TRBJ2-3	TRBV25-1	CASRLTVSTDTQYF
TRBJ2-1	TRBV4-1	CASTQGGSFSYNEQFF
TRBJ1-1	TRBV19	CASTLWGAANTEAFF
TRBJ1-2	TRBV27	CASSLNMFYGYTF
TRBJ1-1	TRBV12-3/TRBV12-4	CASSPPDGYTEAFF
TRBJ2-4	TRBV20-1	CSAWGALAKNIQYF
TRBJ2-2	TRBV5-1	CASSGEEGLSTGELFF
TRBJ1-5	TRBV6-1	CASSPPGIRQPQHF
TRBJ2-3	TRBV10-3	CAIRGGASPDTQYF
TRBJ1-1	TRBV15	CATSVQRVTVTEAFF
TRBJ1-1	TRBV5-1	CASSLRVMEGTEAFF
TRBJ1-1	TRBV2	CASSALGAGNTEAFF
TRBJ2-1	TRBV20-1	CSPVADSYNEQFF
TRBJ2-1	TRBV4-1	CASSQGQRQKQFF
TRBJ2-3	TRBV7-2	CASTITRGENTQYF
TRBJ1-2	TRBV5-1	CASSPGPPGGYTF
TRBJ1-1	TRBV5-1	CASSLDVGVNTEAFF
TRBJ2-7	TRBV5-1	CASNLGLAALEQYF
TRBJ1-5	TRBV5-1	CASSTTGPGQPQHF
TRBJ1-2	TRBV12-3/TRBV12-4	CASSLHTGPNYGYTF
TRBJ1-4	TRBV15	CATSRVAGKDEKLFF
TRBJ2-1	TRBV7-7	CASSRTTSGAKFF
TRBJ2-5	TRBV5-1	CASSLEALSRETQYF
TRBJ2-1	TRBV4-3	CASSQEGPGVFAHEQFF
TRBJ2-7	TRBV20-1	CSARDPLSRYEQYF
TRBJ1-2	TRBV11-2	CASSLSNGGYTF
TRBJ2-2	TRBV29-1	CSVVEKVRAGELFF
TRBJ1-3	TRBV12-3/TRBV12-4	CAILQEFRSGNTIYF
TRBJ2-1	TRBV9	CASSIGTTSSYNEQFF
TRBJ2-7	TRBV2	CASKLSGPLGEQYF
TRBJ1-2	TRBV5-1	CASSLAGTGQLGGYTF